This T cell receptor beta chain was sequenced for a study of siplizumab effects on memory and regulatory T cells. General study results and limits: It seemed that naive T cells were more diverse than memory cells and were major contributors to the alloresponse. Unstimulated subsets contained matches for only a minor fraction of alloreactive clones. Mappable alloreactive CD4+ clones averaged approximately 69% Treg-derived with siplizumab versus approximately 25% in controls.

The method was immunoSEQ multiplex PCR; TCRdb's version includes in-frame clones alone and lacks a portion of them. The data show more than 85,000 clones, just under 90% seen once. Germline CDR1 is MNHEY and CDR2 is SVGAGI. This CDR3 region has 14 residues. Trimming shortened V by 5 bases and J by 2 bases, and 12 bases separated the two germline ends. With respect to this clone: As yet, its antigen is unknown.

The chain has TRBV6-5 and TRBJ1-2; tentative D call: TRBD1 (6 bases). The sequencing input was CD4+ T cells sorted from blood. This receptor was identified in a human donor in good health. CDR3 DNA: TGTGCCAGCAGTCGGACAGCCGAAAACTATGGCTACACCTTC. Protein sequence: CASSRTAENYGYTF.